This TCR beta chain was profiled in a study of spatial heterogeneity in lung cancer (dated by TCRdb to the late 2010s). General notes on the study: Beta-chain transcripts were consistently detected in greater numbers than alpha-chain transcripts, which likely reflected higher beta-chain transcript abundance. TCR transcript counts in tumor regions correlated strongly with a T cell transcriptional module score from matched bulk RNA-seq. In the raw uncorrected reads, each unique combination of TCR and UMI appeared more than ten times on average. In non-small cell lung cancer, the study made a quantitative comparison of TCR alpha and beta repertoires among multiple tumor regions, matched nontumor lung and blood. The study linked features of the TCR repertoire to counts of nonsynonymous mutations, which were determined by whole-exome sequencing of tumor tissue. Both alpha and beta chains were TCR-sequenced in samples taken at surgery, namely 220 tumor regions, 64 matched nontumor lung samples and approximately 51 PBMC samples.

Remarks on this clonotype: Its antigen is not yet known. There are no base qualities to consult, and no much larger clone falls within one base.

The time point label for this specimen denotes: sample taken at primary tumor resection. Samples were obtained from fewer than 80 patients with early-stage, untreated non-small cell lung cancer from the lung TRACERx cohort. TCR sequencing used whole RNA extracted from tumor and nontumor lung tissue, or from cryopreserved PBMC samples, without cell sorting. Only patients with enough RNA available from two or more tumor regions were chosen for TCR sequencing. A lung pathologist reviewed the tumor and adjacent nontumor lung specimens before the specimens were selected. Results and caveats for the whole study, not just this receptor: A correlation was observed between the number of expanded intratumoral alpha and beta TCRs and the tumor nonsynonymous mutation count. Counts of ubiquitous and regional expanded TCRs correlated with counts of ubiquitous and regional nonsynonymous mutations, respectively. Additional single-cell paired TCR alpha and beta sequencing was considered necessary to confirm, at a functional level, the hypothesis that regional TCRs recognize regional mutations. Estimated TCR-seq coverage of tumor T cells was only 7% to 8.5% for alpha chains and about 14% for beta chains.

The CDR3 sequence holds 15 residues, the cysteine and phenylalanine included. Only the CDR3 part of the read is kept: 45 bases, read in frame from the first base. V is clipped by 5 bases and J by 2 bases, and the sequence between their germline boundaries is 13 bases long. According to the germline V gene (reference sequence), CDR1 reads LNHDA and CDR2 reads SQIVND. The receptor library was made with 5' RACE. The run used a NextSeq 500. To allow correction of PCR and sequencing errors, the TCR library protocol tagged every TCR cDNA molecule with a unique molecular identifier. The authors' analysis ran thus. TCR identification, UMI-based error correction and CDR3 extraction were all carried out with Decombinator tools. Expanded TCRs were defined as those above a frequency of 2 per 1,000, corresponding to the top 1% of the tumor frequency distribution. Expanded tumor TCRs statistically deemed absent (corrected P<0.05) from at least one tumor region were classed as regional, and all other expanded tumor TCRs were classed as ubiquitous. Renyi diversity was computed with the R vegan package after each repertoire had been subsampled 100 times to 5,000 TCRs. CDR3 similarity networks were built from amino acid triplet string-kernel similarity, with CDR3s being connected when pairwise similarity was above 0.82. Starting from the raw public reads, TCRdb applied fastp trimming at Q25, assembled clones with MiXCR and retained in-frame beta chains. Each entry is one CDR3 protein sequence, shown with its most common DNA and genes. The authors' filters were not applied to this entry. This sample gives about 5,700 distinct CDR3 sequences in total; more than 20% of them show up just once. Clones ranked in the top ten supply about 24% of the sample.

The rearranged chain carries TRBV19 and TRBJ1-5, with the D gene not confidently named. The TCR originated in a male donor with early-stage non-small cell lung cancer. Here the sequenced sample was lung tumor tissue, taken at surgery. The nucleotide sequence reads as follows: TGTGCCAGTAGTGCCCGACGGAGTGGCAATCAGCCCCAGCATTTT. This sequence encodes CASSARRSGNQPQHF.